One and the same sample provided the 29 T cell receptor beta chains below, sequenced in a study of PD-1 blockade in classical Hodgkin lymphoma (TCRdb year 2020). This specimen's time point label, interpreted: newly diagnosed, previously untreated cHL patient sample. Library construction relied on the immunoSEQ multiplex PCR assay. The source is immuneACCESS, and TCRdb retained only in-frame sequences with V and J called. Part of the clones is not carried over; for the studies checked, unresolved V genes explain less than half of this, and the remainder is unexplained. The sample profile shows some 28,000 clones; approximately 93% of them were found once. The ten largest clones represent under 4% of the sample. Specimen: peripheral blood mononuclear cells (PBMCs). These receptors all come from a human donor with classical Hodgkin lymphoma.

The V gene is TRBV7-2, the J gene TRBJ2-1; 7 positions match TRBD2. CDR1 and CDR2 (germline): SGHTA, FQGNSA. The CDR3 has 13 residues. V lost 2 bases, J lost 10 bases, and 5 bases stayed unmatched. CDR3 region: CASSLYPGGEQFF. CDR3 DNA: TGTGCCAGCAGCTTATATCCGGGAGGAGAGCAGTTCTTC.

V and J are TRBV18 and TRBJ1-1, with D possibly matching TRBD1 (6 bases). Trimming took off 2 bases at V and 1 base at J, with 11 bases between the two ends. Germline V gives CDR1 KGHSH, CDR2 LQKENI. There are 15 residues in the CDR3. CDR3 DNA: TGTGCCAGCTCACCAACCGGGACACCGAACACTGAAGCTTTCTTT. This encodes CASSPTGTPNTEAFF.

The V call is TRBV10-3, the J call TRBJ2-1; 11 bases fit TRBD2. There are 16 residues in the CDR3. The germline V gene encodes CDR1 ENHRY and CDR2 SYGVKD. V lost 5 bases, J lost 1 base, and 4 bases stayed unmatched. The CDR3 region has the DNA TGTGCCATCAGTCCGACTAGCGGGGAGTCCTACAATGAGCAGTTCTTC. As protein: CAISPTSGESYNEQFF.

In this sample, this clone turned up a few times. The V gene is TRBV4-1, the J gene TRBJ2-3; the D gene is possibly TRBD2 (6 bases). The CDR3 has 16 residues. Trimming pared 4 bases from V and 2 bases from J, leaving 16 bases between. The germline gives CDR1 MGHRA, CDR2 YSYEKL. The CDR3 spells CASSPKEGLHTDTQYF. In nucleotides, the CDR3 is TGCGCCAGCAGCCCTAAGGAGGGGTTACACACAGATACGCAGTATTTT.

This chain uses TRBV6-6 with TRBJ2-1; D gene ambiguous. V was pared by 2 bases and J by 10 bases, with 12 bases between. Germline CDR1 MNHNY, CDR2 SVGAGI (reference sequence). The CDR3 sequence is 13 residues long. The CDR3 bases are TGTGCCAGCAGTTACGACACTTTTTTAGAGCAGTTCTTC. Translated, it gives CASSYDTFLEQFF.

CDR3 DNA sequence: TGTGCCAGCAGGGATAGCGGGAAGGGTGAGCAGTTCTTC. Translation gives CASRDSGKGEQFF. V gene TRBV6-5 combines with J gene TRBJ2-1; 8 nucleotides align to TRBD2. CDR1 is MNHEY and CDR2 is SVGAGI in the germline V gene. This CDR3 is built from 13 residues. V was clipped by 6 bases and J by 9 bases; unmatched bases: 7.

This clone has a single count. The chain couples TRBV7-6 to TRBJ2-3; D is possibly TRBD2 (5 bases). Germline assignment: CDR1 SGHVS and CDR2 FNYEAQ. There are 15 residues in the CDR3. Trimming shortened V by 5 bases and J by 4 bases, and 16 bases separated the two germline ends. Written as DNA, the CDR3 is TGTGCCAGCAGCCCGAGCGGTACCGGGGCAGATACGCAGTATTTT. Translated: CASSPSGTGADTQYF.

J is TRBJ1-1 and V is TRBV11-3, with D tentatively TRBD1 (6 bases). CDR1 and CDR2 (germline): SGHNT, YENEEA. The CDR3 totals 14 residues. The V end lost 5 bases, the J end lost 2 bases, and 12 bases lay between the germline ends. The CDR3 spells CASSGRGGNTEAFF. The DNA of the CDR3 is TGTGCCAGCAGCGGAAGAGGGGGTAACACTGAAGCTTTCTTT.

The chain joins TRBV9 to TRBJ2-7; possibly TRBD2 for D (6 bases). The germline V gene has CDR1 SGDLS and CDR2 YYNGEE. This CDR3 spans 16 amino acids. V lost 0 bases to trimming and J lost 1 base, with 14 bases between them. CDR3 residues: CASSVAAGSGSYEQYF. As DNA, the CDR3 is TGTGCCAGCAGCGTAGCCGCCGGGAGCGGGTCCTACGAGCAGTACTTC.

The chain joins TRBV28 to TRBJ2-5; 11 bases align to TRBD2. The DNA end favors TRBJ2-7, so the J call may be wrong. The germline V gene has CDR1 MDHEN and CDR2 SYDVKM. The CDR3 covers 14 residues. CDR3 residues: CASRTSGASYEQYF. In DNA form, the CDR3 reads TGTGCCAGCAGGACTAGCGGGGCATCCTACGAGCAGTACTTC.

The gene calls are TRBV5-4 and TRBJ1-6, with D possibly matching TRBD1 (6 bases). The CDR3 spans 14 residues. V lost 4 bases and J 12 bases, leaving 17 bases between the germline ends. Germline-derived CDR1 and CDR2 are SGHNT and YYREEE (reference sequence). This chain's CDR3 is CASSPNSIRGPLHF. DNA of the CDR3: TGTGCCAGCAGCCCGAACAGCATCAGGGGACCCCTCCACTTT.

V gene TRBV28 combines with J gene TRBJ2-7, with 8 bases fitting TRBD1. Germline values: CDR1 MDHEN, CDR2 SYDVKM. CDR3 length: 14 amino acids. Trimming at V came to 6 bases and at J to 4 bases, leaving 8 bases not matched to a gene. The CDR3 is CASRSGGGRYEQYF. As DNA, the CDR3 is TGTGCCAGCAGGTCAGGGGGCGGTAGATACGAGCAGTACTTC.

Here the CDR3 DNA reads TGTGCCAGCAGCTGGGGTGGCTACACCTTC. Translation gives CASSWGGYTF. The chain links TRBV5-8 to TRBJ1-2; D is uncertain. From germline, CDR1 is SGHTS and CDR2 YDEGEE. This CDR3 is built from 10 residues. Trimming pared 3 bases from V and 7 bases from J, leaving 4 bases between.

V and J are TRBV7-2 and TRBJ2-7; possibly TRBD1 for D (5 bases). The V end was cut by 2 bases, the J end by 6 bases, with 11 bases between. Germline V gene sequence: CDR1 SGHTA, CDR2 FQGNSA. CDR3 length: 13 residues. CDR3 nucleotides: TGTGCCAGCAGCTTACCACAGGAACTCGAGCAGTACTTC. It codes for CASSLPQELEQYF.

The genes are TRBV11-3 and TRBJ2-2; unclear D gene. Trimming cost V 0 bases and J 4 bases, with 6 bases left between them. CDR1 and CDR2 from the germline V gene are SGHNT and YENEEA. CDR3 length: 14 residues. CDR3 bases: TGTGCCAGCAGCTTAGAGATAAGCACCGGGGAGCTGTTTTTT. Encoded protein: CASSLEISTGELFF.

The chain uses TRBV27 and TRBJ2-4; D remains ambiguous. This CDR3 comprises 13 residues. Germline assignment: CDR1 MNHEY and CDR2 SMNVEV (reference sequence). The V end was cut by 11 bases, the J end by 0 bases, with 11 bases between. The CDR3 DNA follows: TGTGCCCTGGCCATTTTAGCCAAAAACATTCAGTACTTC. Translation: CALAILAKNIQYF.

The chain joins TRBV9 to TRBJ1-4; 9 positions match TRBD1. CDR1 and CDR2 from the germline V gene are SGDLS and YYNGEE. The CDR3 consists of 14 residues. V was clipped by 4 bases and J by 8 bases; unmatched bases: 6. This CDR3 reads CASSQQGAGEKLFF. The CDR3 nucleotides read TGTGCCAGCAGCCAACAGGGGGCCGGGGAAAAACTGTTTTTT. Using reference TRBV9 and TRBJ1-4 for the parts outside the CDR3, the full variable domain is DSGVTQTPKHLITATGQRVTLRCSPRSGDLSVYWYQQSLDQGLQFLIQYYNGEERAKGNILERFSAQQFPDLHSELNLSSLELGDSALYFCASSQQGAGEKLFFGSGTQLSVL.

The chain combines TRBV28 with TRBJ1-4; no clear D gene. This CDR3 has 14 residues. Trimming left V 5 bases short and J 4 bases short, with 11 bases between. In germline, CDR1 is MDHEN, CDR2 SYDVKM. As DNA, the CDR3 is TGTGCCAGCAGTACCCCGGAACTTAATGAAAAACTGTTTTTT. As protein: CASSTPELNEKLFF.

The rearrangement joins TRBV9 to TRBJ2-7, with 11 bases that match TRBD2. J lost 2 bases, V lost 3 bases, and 1 base had no gene match. The CDR3 is 14 amino acids. Germline V gene data show CDR1 as SGDLS and CDR2 as YYNGEE. The CDR3 region is CASSGLAGPYEQYF. CDR3 nucleotide sequence: TGTGCCAGCAGCGGACTAGCGGGACCCTACGAGCAGTACTTC.

The chain carries TRBV7-2 and TRBJ1-2, with D perhaps matching TRBD1 (5 bases). V lost 5 bases and J 5 bases, leaving 12 bases between the germline ends. Per germline, CDR1 SGHTA and CDR2 FQGNSA. The CDR3 spans 13 residues. The CDR3 DNA is TGTGCCAGCAGCCGGGACCTTCCGTATGGCTACACCTTC. As protein: CASSRDLPYGYTF.

V is TRBV5-1 and J is TRBJ2-2; D unresolved. V shed 0 bases and J shed 6 bases, with 9 bases lying between them. CDR3 length equals 14 residues. Germline V CDR1 and CDR2: SGHRS, YFSETQ. The CDR3 is CASSLEGPPGELFF. The CDR3 DNA sequence: TGCGCCAGCAGCTTGGAGGGCCCCCCCGGGGAGCTGTTTTTT.

The chain links TRBV14 to TRBJ2-1, with 7 bases that match TRBD2. CDR3 length: 15 amino acids. Per the germline V gene, CDR1 is SGHDN and CDR2 is FVKESK. Unmatched junction bases numbered 10, after V lost 6 bases and J lost 5 bases. Here the CDR3 DNA reads TGTGCCAGCAGAGCTCTAGCGGAGCACGACAATGAGCAGTTCTTC. It yields the protein CASRALAEHDNEQFF.

CDR3 DNA: TGTGCCAGCAGCTCCAGCCAGGTTACGCAGTATTTT. As protein: CASSSSQVTQYF. V gene TRBV7-9 combines with J gene TRBJ2-3; D is uncertain. The germline V gene encodes CDR1 SEHNR and CDR2 FQNEAQ (reference sequence). Between the trimmed V and J ends, which lost 4 bases and 8 bases, there was a span of 10 bases. There are 12 residues in the CDR3.

Concerning this clone itself: This specimen includes other DNA sequences encoding the same CDR3. CDR3: CAISVELGRPQHF. The DNA of the CDR3 is TGTGCCATCAGTGTCGAGTTGGGGCGGCCCCAGCATTTT. The V gene is TRBV10-3, the J gene TRBJ1-5, with D possibly being TRBD1 (5 bases). The CDR3 runs 13 residues. V lost 4 bases and J lost 9, with 13 bases in between. Germline loops: CDR1 ENHRY, CDR2 SYGVKD.

J is TRBJ2-7 and V is TRBV7-9; TRBD2 matches 13 bases. V trimming: 5 bases; J trimming: 4 bases; junction bases outside the gene matches: 2. Germline V gene data show CDR1 as SEHNR and CDR2 as FQNEAQ (reference sequence). CDR3 length: 14 amino acids. Written as DNA, the CDR3 is TGTGCCAGCAGCCAACTAGCGGGAGGGTACGAGCAGTACTTC. Translated: CASSQLAGGYEQYF.

This rearrangement joins TRBV29-1 to TRBJ2-5, with TRBD1 identical over 11 bases. Per germline, CDR1 SQVTM and CDR2 ANQGSEA. V was pared by 6 bases and J by 5 bases, with 14 bases of the junction left unmatched. This CDR3 spans 16 amino acids. As DNA, the CDR3 is TGCAGCGTGGCCAGGGACAGGGGGGGTTTATCGGAGACCCAGTACTTC. Its translation is CSVARDRGGLSETQYF.

This chain connects TRBV25-1 to TRBJ2-3, with a weak D call TRBD2 (6 bases). Trimming removed 10 bases at V and 0 bases at J, with 14 bases between. CDR3 size: 14 residues. Germline values: CDR1 MGHDK, CDR2 SYGVNS. Here the CDR3 reads CATDAGGSTDTQYF. In DNA, the CDR3 is TGTGCCACCGACGCAGGAGGGAGCACAGATACGCAGTATTTT.

V usage is TRBV5-4 and J usage is TRBJ2-7; D tentatively fits TRBD1 or TRBD2 (5 bases each). CDR3 length equals 15 residues. Germline CDR1 is SGHNT and CDR2 is YYREEE (reference sequence). With 0 bases removed from V and 2 bases from J, the gap between germline ends came to 12 bases. The DNA of the CDR3 is TGTGCCAGCAGCTTGGGGGGGATCAAGGCCTACGAGCAGTACTTC. Its translation: CASSLGGIKAYEQYF.

This chain links TRBV28 with TRBJ1-2; D is uncertain. V was trimmed by 7 bases and J by 0 bases, leaving 18 bases between them. This CDR3 is built from 16 residues. The germline V gene encodes CDR1 MDHEN and CDR2 SYDVKM. Written as DNA, the CDR3 is TGTGCCAGCAAGGACCGCGGACGGGTAGCTAACTATGGCTACACCTTC. Amino acids: CASKDRGRVANYGYTF.